The following is a T cell receptor (beta chain) sequence with its context. This specimen belongs to a study of blood T cells in healthy people across ages. It was with a sample-barcoded 5' primer and a J-beta primer mix that a second PCR of roughly 7 to 12 cycles was run. Using its own MiXCR run on the 5' RACE reads, TCRdb lists one record per CDR3 protein. This sample yields 1 million or so distinct CDR3 sequences, of which 40% to 50% are seen a single time; approximately 17% belongs to the top ten. Sequencing was done on a sample of blood. The receptor's source is a woman in her sixties in good health.

The CDR3 nucleotides read TGTGCCAGCAAGACCACCGGGGCTCAAGAGACCCAGTACTTC. Its protein product is CASKTTGAQETQYF. The chain couples TRBV3-1 to TRBJ2-5; D may match TRBD1 or TRBD2 (5 bases each). The CDR3 extends over 14 amino acids. The germline V and J ends were trimmed by 7 bases and 2 bases, with 14 bases remaining between them. The germline V gene encodes CDR1 LGHDT and CDR2 YNNKEL (reference sequence).